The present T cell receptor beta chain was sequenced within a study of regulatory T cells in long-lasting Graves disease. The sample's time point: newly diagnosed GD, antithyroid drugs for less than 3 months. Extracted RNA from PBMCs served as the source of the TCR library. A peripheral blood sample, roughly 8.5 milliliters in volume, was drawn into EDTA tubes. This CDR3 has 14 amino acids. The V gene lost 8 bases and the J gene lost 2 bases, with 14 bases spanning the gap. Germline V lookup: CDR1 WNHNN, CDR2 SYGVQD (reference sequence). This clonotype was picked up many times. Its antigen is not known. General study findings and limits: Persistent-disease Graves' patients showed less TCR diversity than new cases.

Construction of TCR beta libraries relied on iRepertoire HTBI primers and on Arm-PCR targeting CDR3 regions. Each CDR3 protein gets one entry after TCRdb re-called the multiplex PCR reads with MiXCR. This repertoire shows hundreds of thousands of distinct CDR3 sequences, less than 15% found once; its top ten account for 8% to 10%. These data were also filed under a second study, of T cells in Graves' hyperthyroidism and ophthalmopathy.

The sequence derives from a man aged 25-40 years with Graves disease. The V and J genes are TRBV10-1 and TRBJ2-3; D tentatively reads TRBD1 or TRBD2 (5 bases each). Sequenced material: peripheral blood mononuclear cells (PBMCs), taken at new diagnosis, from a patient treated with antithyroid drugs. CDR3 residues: CASGDGLSTDTQYF. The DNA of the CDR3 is TGCGCCAGCGGGGACGGACTTTCCACAGATACGCAGTATTTT.